The 8 T cell receptor beta chains below come from one sample, sequenced in a study of shared clonotypes between healthy human individuals. The assay was immunoSEQ multiplex PCR, and TCRdb's table has in-frame clones only and misses some. The sample lists more than 90,000 clones; roughly 69% were seen once. The sequenced material came from memory CD8+ T cells sorted from blood. Described subset: CD45RO+ cells pooled with CCR7-negative TemRA cells. The receptors shown here come from a man between 25 and 39 years old in good health.

The chain couples TRBV13 to TRBJ2-1; 10 bases align to TRBD2. Germline V gives CDR1 PRHDT, CDR2 FYEKMQ (reference sequence). The CDR3 loop spans 16 amino acids. With V trimmed by 0 bases and J by 6 bases, 5 bases remained unmatched. The CDR3 sequence: CASSLGGTSVSNEQFF. The CDR3 DNA reads as TGTGCCAGCAGCTTAGGCGGGACTAGCGTGTCCAATGAGCAGTTCTTC.

J is TRBJ1-2 and V is TRBV25-1; D uncertain. CDR3 length: 13 amino acids. Germline V CDR1 and CDR2: MGHDK, SYGVNS. Trimming left V 4 bases short and J 4 bases short, with 10 bases between. The chain's CDR3 is CASSVYLSYGYTF. For the CDR3, the DNA is TGTGCCAGCAGTGTTTACCTCTCCTATGGCTACACCTTC.

The rearrangement links TRBV6-6 to TRBJ2-4, with TRBD1 identical over 10 bases. The germline V gene has CDR1 MNHNY and CDR2 SVGAGI (reference sequence). The CDR3 has 13 residues. V shed 8 bases, J shed 9 bases, and the junction held 7 bases outside the gene matches. The CDR3 sequence is CASSTGGASIQYF. For the CDR3, the DNA is TGTGCCAGCTCGACAGGGGGCGCGAGCATTCAGTACTTC.

The V call is TRBV7-9, the J call TRBJ2-7; weak D call: TRBD2 (5 bases). V was cut by 5 bases and J by 4 bases, with 18 bases left in between. The germline gives CDR1 SEHNR, CDR2 FQNEAQ (reference sequence). The CDR3 length is 15 residues. This chain's CDR3 is CASSPPRRAEYEQYF. CDR3 DNA: TGTGCCAGCAGCCCCCCCCGGCGGGCCGAATACGAGCAGTACTTC.

This clone has more than one count but fewer than ten. The gene calls are TRBV11-1 and TRBJ2-7; no clear D gene. Germline V gene lookup returns CDR1 SGHAT and CDR2 FQDESV (reference sequence). V dropped 5 bases and J dropped 3 bases, with 5 bases sitting between them. CDR3 length equals 11 residues. The CDR3 sequence is CASSQVYEQYF. The CDR3 coding sequence is TGTGCCAGCAGCCAGGTCTACGAGCAGTACTTC.

The chain has TRBV5-4 and TRBJ2-2; 12 bases align to TRBD2. Germline V gene sequence: CDR1 SGHNT, CDR2 YYREEE (reference sequence). The CDR3 covers 16 residues. Trimming took 0 bases from V and 6 from J; bases not matched to a gene: 3. DNA for the CDR3: TGTGCCAGCAGCTTGGTGGCTAGCGGGAGGGCCGGGGAGCTGTTTTTT. It is translated as CASSLVASGRAGELFF.

The CDR3 is CAISESGREGIFEQFF. In DNA, the CDR3 is TGTGCCATCAGTGAGTCGGGCCGGGAGGGTATATTTGAGCAGTTCTTC. The chain employs TRBV10-3 and TRBJ2-1, with 8 bases fitting TRBD2. The germline CDR1 and CDR2 sequences are ENHRY and SYGVKD. V was clipped by 0 bases and J by 9 bases; unmatched bases: 10. The CDR3 runs 16 residues.

V is TRBV13 and J is TRBJ2-7; 9 bases are a match to TRBD2. V dropped 4 bases and J dropped 6; count of bases not matched to a gene: 4. The germline gives CDR1 PRHDT, CDR2 FYEKMQ (reference sequence). This CDR3 spans 13 amino acids. The CDR3 sequence: CASSSQAGGEQYF. CDR3 in DNA: TGTGCCAGCAGCTCCCAAGCGGGAGGCGAGCAGTACTTC. The complete variable domain, with remaining parts taken from reference TRBV13 and TRBJ2-7, reads AAGVIQSPRHLIKEKRETATLKCYPIPRHDTVYWYQQGPGQDPQFLISFYEKMQSDKGSIPDRFSAQQFSDYHSELNMSSLELGDSALYFCASSSQAGGEQYFGPGTRLTVT.